One sample yielded the 26 T cell receptor beta chains listed below, sequenced in a study of identical twins. MiXCR was run by TCRdb on the 5' RACE reads, yielding one entry per CDR3 protein. This sample carries hundreds of thousands of distinct CDR3 sequences, 24% of them seen once, and the ten largest clones take about 2.7%. This sample was shared with a second study, whose subject was T cells expressing NK-cell markers.

The sample taken for sequencing was CD4+ T cells sorted from blood. Source of these receptors: a woman under 30 in good health.

V and J are TRBV18 and TRBJ1-1; maybe TRBD1 (6 bases). In germline, CDR1 is KGHSH, CDR2 LQKENI. Trimming removed 0 bases at V and 3 bases at J, with 11 bases between. CDR3 size: 15 residues. In nucleotides, the CDR3 is TGTGCCAGCTCACCACCGCACTCAGGGGACACTGAAGCTTTCTTT. Translated, it gives CASSPPHSGDTEAFF.

In this sample, this clonotype turned up many times. The V and J genes are TRBV12-3 or TRBV12-4 and TRBJ2-7, with TRBD1 as a possible D gene (6 bases). CDR3 size: 14 residues. The V gene lost 3 bases and the J gene lost 1 base, with 10 bases spanning the gap. The CDR3 here is CASSFGQGSYEQYF. The CDR3 nucleotides read TGTGCCAGCAGTTTTGGGCAGGGGTCCTACGAGCAGTACTTC.

The rearrangement uses TRBV20-1 and TRBJ2-1; D is possibly TRBD2 (7 bases). This CDR3 is built from 14 residues. The germline V gene encodes CDR1 DFQATT and CDR2 SNEGSKA (reference sequence). V gave up 3 bases and J gave up 7 bases, with 16 bases separating them. CDR3 region: CSASGGGAGNEQFF. For the CDR3, the DNA is TGCAGTGCTAGTGGAGGGGGGGCCGGGAATGAGCAGTTCTTC.

The V gene is TRBV20-1, the J gene TRBJ1-1; D is undetermined. Per germline, CDR1 DFQATT and CDR2 SNEGSKA (reference sequence). The V end lost 6 bases, the J end lost 0 bases, and 11 bases lay between the germline ends. The CDR3 extends over 13 amino acids. CDR3 region: CSAPDWVNTEAFF. The DNA for the CDR3 is TGCAGTGCCCCCGACTGGGTGAACACTGAAGCTTTCTTT.

This clonotype has just a few counts. The chain recombines TRBV29-1 with TRBJ2-1, with D uncertain. CDR1 is SQVTM and CDR2 is ANQGSEA in the germline V gene. The CDR3 length is 13 residues. Between the trimmed V and J ends, which lost 4 bases and 0 bases, there was a span of 7 bases. The CDR3 DNA follows: TGCAGCGTTGTACGGAGCTCCTACAATGAGCAGTTCTTC. Protein sequence: CSVVRSSYNEQFF.

In its sample, this clonotype was seen many times. This chain's CDR3 is CASSPEAGTEAFF. The CDR3 bases are TGTGCCAGCTCACCCGAAGCGGGCACTGAAGCTTTCTTT. The V and J genes are TRBV18 and TRBJ1-1; D gene ambiguous. Germline V gives CDR1 KGHSH, CDR2 LQKENI. V lost 3 bases and J lost 4, with 9 bases in between. CDR3 length: 13 amino acids.

This clonotype has a single count. This chain joins TRBV11-2 and TRBJ2-5, with TRBD2 identical over 14 bases. CDR3 length: 19 amino acids. Unmatched junction bases numbered 13, after V lost 5 bases and J lost 2 bases. The V gene's germline CDR1 is SGHAT and CDR2 FQNNGV. CDR3 region: CASSAGTGTSGGLQETQYF. CDR3 bases: TGTGCCAGCAGCGCCGGTACCGGGACTAGCGGGGGTTTACAAGAGACCCAGTACTTC.

Written as DNA, the CDR3 is TGCAGTGCAGAGACACACTCTGGGGCCAACGTCCTGACTTTC. Protein sequence: CSAETHSGANVLTF. The chain is built from TRBV20-1 and TRBJ2-6; D gene unclear. The CDR3 spans 14 residues. V dropped 6 bases and J dropped 0 bases, with 9 bases sitting between them. Germline V lookup: CDR1 DFQATT, CDR2 SNEGSKA (reference sequence).

At least ten counts were recorded for this clonotype. The chain combines TRBV20-1 with TRBJ2-3; D may be TRBD1 or TRBD2 (5 bases each). The CDR3 runs 15 residues. Germline CDR1 reads DFQATT; CDR2 reads SNEGSKA (reference sequence). Trimming pared 6 bases from V and 9 bases from J, leaving 25 bases between. CDR3 nucleotide sequence: TGCAGTGCGCCCCCCTGGACTGGGGCCCTGGGCACGCAGTATTTT. This codes for CSAPPWTGALGTQYF.

This sequence joins TRBV12-3 or TRBV12-4 and TRBJ2-5; no reliable D call. The ends were cut back, 5 bases at V and 7 bases at J, with 8 bases in the middle. The CDR3 totals 11 residues. CDR3 protein: CASSTTRTQYF. CDR3 DNA sequence: TGTGCCAGCAGTACCACGCGGACCCAGTACTTC.

This clonotype was observed a few times. This chain uses TRBV29-1 with TRBJ1-2; D gene unclear. The germline gives CDR1 SQVTM, CDR2 ANQGSEA. The CDR3 covers 12 residues. The V end was cut by 4 bases, the J end by 0 bases, with 6 bases between. The chain's CDR3 is CSVVRSNYGYTF. The CDR3 DNA is TGCAGCGTTGTAAGGTCTAACTATGGCTACACCTTC.

The chain has TRBV20-1 and TRBJ2-7; 8 bases are shared with TRBD2. Germline V lookup: CDR1 DFQATT, CDR2 SNEGSKA (reference sequence). This CDR3 is built from 13 residues. J gave up 4 bases and V 3 bases, and 5 bases lay outside the gene matches. The CDR3 coding sequence is TGCAGTGCTAGCGGGCGGGAGGTTTACGAGCAGTACTTC. Translated, it gives CSASGREVYEQYF.

The J gene is TRBJ2-1, the V gene TRBV12-3 or TRBV12-4; weak D call: TRBD1 (6 bases). This CDR3 has 11 amino acids. V was cut by 6 bases and J by 12 bases, with 12 bases left in between. The CDR3 loop is CASRKGGGQFF. The CDR3 nucleotides are TGTGCCAGCAGAAAAGGGGGTGGGCAGTTCTTC.

The V gene is TRBV20-1, the J gene TRBJ2-3; no reliable D call. The CDR3 has 13 residues. Germline-derived CDR1 and CDR2 are DFQATT and SNEGSKA (reference sequence). V lost 3 bases and J lost 2, with 9 bases in between. CDR3 sequence: CSASPAYTDTQYF. The DNA of the CDR3 is TGCAGTGCTAGTCCGGCCTACACAGATACGCAGTATTTT.

In its sample, this clonotype was seen once. This chain uses TRBV5-1 with TRBJ2-2; D remains ambiguous. The germline gives CDR1 SGHRS, CDR2 YFSETQ. This CDR3 contains 16 residues. Trimming took off 0 bases at V and 2 bases at J, with 11 bases between the two ends. The CDR3 sequence: CASSLARQLNTGELFF. The DNA of the CDR3 is TGCGCCAGCAGCTTGGCCCGGCAGCTAAACACCGGGGAGCTGTTTTTT.

This clonotype was seen only a few times. This chain connects TRBV24-1 to TRBJ2-5; D is undetermined. CDR3 length: 13 residues. Germline V CDR1 and CDR2: KGHDR, SFDVKD. V shed 7 bases and J shed 4 bases, with 12 bases lying between them. As DNA, the CDR3 is TGTGCCACCAGCGCGGCCGGCGGAGAGACCCAGTACTTC. Protein: CATSAAGGETQYF.

This clonotype was seen only a few times. The rearrangement joins TRBV11-2 to TRBJ1-1, with TRBD1 identical over 8 bases. This CDR3 region has 12 residues. V gave up 4 bases and J gave up 8 bases; unmatched junction bases: 3. Germline CDR1 SGHAT, CDR2 FQNNGV. The CDR3 region is CASSSRDREAFF. CDR3 nucleotides: TGTGCCAGCAGCTCCCGGGACAGGGAAGCTTTCTTT.

The table lists this clonotype with a few counts. V gene TRBV11-2 combines with J gene TRBJ2-1; D is perhaps TRBD1 (6 bases). V lost 7 bases, J lost 4 bases, and 14 bases lay in between. This CDR3 comprises 14 residues. In germline, CDR1 is SGHAT, CDR2 FQNNGV. CDR3 DNA sequence: TGTGCCAGCACCTCAGGGGCGGTATACAATGAGCAGTTCTTC. Encoded protein: CASTSGAVYNEQFF.

J is TRBJ2-3 and V is TRBV20-1; 7 bases fit TRBD1. The J segment lost 4 bases and the V segment lost 5 bases, leaving 6 bases of the junction unmatched. The germline gives CDR1 DFQATT, CDR2 SNEGSKA (reference sequence). This CDR3 spans 13 amino acids. CDR3 residues: CSAEAGTADTQYF. CDR3 DNA sequence: TGCAGTGCTGAGGCAGGGACAGCAGATACGCAGTATTTT.

The chain joins TRBV6-2 or TRBV6-3 to TRBJ1-3; D uncertain. The CDR3 is made up of 14 amino acids. Deletions cut 5 bases from V and 0 bases from J, with 8 bases between. The germline V gene has CDR1 MNHEY and CDR2 SVGEGT. For the CDR3, the DNA is TGTGCCAGCAGTGCCGGGTCCTCTGGAAACACCATATATTTT. Its translation is CASSAGSSGNTIYF.

The chain couples TRBV12-3 or TRBV12-4 to TRBJ2-2, with 8 bases lining up with TRBD2. The CDR3 totals 16 residues. V dropped 6 bases and J dropped 6; count of bases not matched to a gene: 12. The CDR3 DNA is TGTGCCAGCAGCCGAACCGGGACTAGTGGGGCCGGGGAGCTGTTTTTT. This codes for CASSRTGTSGAGELFF.

This clonotype has just one count. This chain connects TRBV6-1 to TRBJ2-1; TRBD2 is a possible D gene (6 bases). This CDR3 contains 15 residues. Germline loops: CDR1 MNHNS, CDR2 SASEGT. The V gene lost 8 bases and the J gene lost 0 bases, with 14 bases spanning the gap. CDR3 DNA: TGTGCCAGCCACCCCCCCGGGAGCTCCTACAATGAGCAGTTCTTC. Its protein is CASHPPGSSYNEQFF.

CDR3 sequence reads: CSASPGQVGAYF. Here the CDR3 DNA reads TGCAGTGCCTCGCCGGGGCAAGTCGGGGCGTACTTC. The chain links TRBV20-1 to TRBJ2-5; D is possibly TRBD1 or TRBD2 (5 bases each). Trimming stripped 6 bases from V and 13 bases from J, with 21 bases between. Germline assignment: CDR1 DFQATT and CDR2 SNEGSKA (reference sequence). The CDR3 length is 12 residues.

The rearrangement uses TRBV10-2 and TRBJ2-6, with D uncertain. The CDR3 is 13 residues long. Germline loops: CDR1 WSHSY, CDR2 SAAADI. V was shortened by 6 bases and J by 3 bases, with 6 bases between the two germline ends. CDR3 sequence reads: CASRGFGANVLTF. The CDR3 region has the DNA TGCGCCAGCAGGGGGTTTGGGGCCAACGTCCTGACTTTC.

V is TRBV19 and J is TRBJ2-7, with D perhaps TRBD1 (6 bases). Trimming took off 1 base at V and 3 bases at J, with 16 bases between the two ends. Germline V lookup: CDR1 LNHDA, CDR2 SQIVND (reference sequence). The CDR3 contains 16 residues. CDR3 region: CASSIAAGAVSYEQYF. The CDR3 DNA is TGTGCCAGTAGTATAGCCGCAGGGGCGGTGAGCTACGAGCAGTACTTC. Filled out from reference TRBV19 and TRBJ2-7, the complete variable domain reads DGGITQSPKYLFRKEGQNVTLSCEQNLNHDAMYWYRQDPGQGLRLIYYSQIVNDFQKGDIAEGYSVSREKKESFPLTVTSAQKNPTAFYLCASSIAAGAVSYEQYFGPGTRLTVT.

This clonotype was found a few times. The DNA of the CDR3 is TGCAGTGCTAGTTCTGGACAGGTTGCCTACGAGCAGTACTTC. Protein sequence: CSASSGQVAYEQYF. The chain recombines TRBV20-1 with TRBJ2-7, with TRBD1 matching 7 bases. The germline CDR1 and CDR2 sequences are DFQATT and SNEGSKA (reference sequence). CDR3 length: 14 residues. The V and J ends lost 3 bases and 2 bases, in that order; junction bases with no gene match: 7.